Sequencing of this T cell receptor (beta chain) was carried out in a study of cytotoxic CD8 clonotypes in ibrutinib-treated CLL. Study-wide context: Enrolment comprised over ten relapsed/refractory and more than 14 treatment-naive patients; approximately 18 were IGHV unmutated.

Comment on this clone: Its target is unknown.

Depth targeted 1 in 200,000 to 1 in 1 million T cells, averaging around 10x coverage per clonotype. Only in-frame clones appear in the TCRdb table, and some are missing; sequencing was by immunoSEQ multiplex PCR. The data show 160,000 or so clones, around 84% seen once. Libraries of TCR beta were made from approximately 2.2 micrograms of genomic DNA that came from cryopreserved PBMCs. Study-wide results and caveats: Clonality increased at ibrutinib response and stayed stable in sustained remission. At progression, however, it fell back toward baseline.

Germline V gene data show CDR1 as MGHRA and CDR2 as YSYEKL. The CDR3 extends over 17 amino acids. V lost 0 bases, J lost 1 base, and 13 bases lay in between. V usage is TRBV4-1 and J usage is TRBJ1-3, with D hard to call. This TCR was recovered from a human donor with chronic lymphocytic leukemia. This material consisted of PBMCs, taken after 12 months of ibrutinib treatment. The CDR3 nucleotides are TGCGCCAGCAGCCAAGATAGGAAAGCAACTTCTGGAAACACCATATATTTT. Its translation is CASSQDRKATSGNTIYF.